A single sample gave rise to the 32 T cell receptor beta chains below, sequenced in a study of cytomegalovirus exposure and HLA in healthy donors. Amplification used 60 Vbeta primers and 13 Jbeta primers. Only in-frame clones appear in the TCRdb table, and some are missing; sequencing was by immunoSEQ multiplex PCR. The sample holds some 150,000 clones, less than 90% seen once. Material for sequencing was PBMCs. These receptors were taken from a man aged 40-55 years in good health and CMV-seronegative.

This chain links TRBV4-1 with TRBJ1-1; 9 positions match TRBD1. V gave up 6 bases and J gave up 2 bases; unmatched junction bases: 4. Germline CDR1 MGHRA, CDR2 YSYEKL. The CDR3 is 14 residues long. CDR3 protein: CASRKTGGNTEAFF. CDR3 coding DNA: TGCGCCAGCAGAAAGACAGGGGGAAACACTGAAGCTTTCTTT.

CDR3 nucleotides: TGTGCCATCAGTGAGTCTGAGCGGGAGGCCCGGGAGACCCAGTACTTC. It codes for CAISESEREARETQYF. V usage is TRBV10-3 and J usage is TRBJ2-5, with 9 bases matching TRBD2. Per the germline V gene, CDR1 is ENHRY and CDR2 is SYGVKD. This CDR3 comprises 16 residues. With 0 bases clipped from V and 5 bases from J, the junction kept 7 bases outside the gene matches.

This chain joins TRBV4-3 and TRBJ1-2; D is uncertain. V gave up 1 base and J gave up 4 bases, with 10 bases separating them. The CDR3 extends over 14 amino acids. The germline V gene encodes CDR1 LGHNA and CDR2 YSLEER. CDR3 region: CASSQAQAIYGYTF. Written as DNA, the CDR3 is TGCGCCAGCAGCCAAGCGCAAGCGATCTATGGCTACACCTTC.

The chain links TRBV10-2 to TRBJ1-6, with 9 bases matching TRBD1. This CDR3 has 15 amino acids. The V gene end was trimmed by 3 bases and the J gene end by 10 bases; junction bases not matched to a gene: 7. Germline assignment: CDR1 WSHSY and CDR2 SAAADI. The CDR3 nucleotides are TGCGCCAGCAGTGATCCGGGACAGGGTAACTCACCCCTCCACTTT. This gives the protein CASSDPGQGNSPLHF.

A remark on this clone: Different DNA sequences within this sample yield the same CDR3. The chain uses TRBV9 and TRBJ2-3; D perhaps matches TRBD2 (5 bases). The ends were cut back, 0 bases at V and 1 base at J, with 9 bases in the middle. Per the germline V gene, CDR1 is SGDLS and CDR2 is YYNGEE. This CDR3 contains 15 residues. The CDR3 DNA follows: TGTGCCAGCAGCGTAGAAGTGAGGGGCACAGATACGCAGTATTTT. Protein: CASSVEVRGTDTQYF.

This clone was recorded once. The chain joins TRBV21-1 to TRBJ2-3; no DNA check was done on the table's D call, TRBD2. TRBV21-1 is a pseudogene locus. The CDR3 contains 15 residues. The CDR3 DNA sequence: TGTGCCAGCACCTTCCTGGGGAGGAGGACAGATACGCAGTATTTT. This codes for CASTFLGRRTDTQYF.

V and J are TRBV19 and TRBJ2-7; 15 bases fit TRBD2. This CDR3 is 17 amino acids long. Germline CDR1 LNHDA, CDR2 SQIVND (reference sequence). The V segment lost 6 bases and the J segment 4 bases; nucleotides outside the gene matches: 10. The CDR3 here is CASRSTSGLAGGYEQYF. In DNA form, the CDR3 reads TGTGCCAGTAGGAGTACCTCGGGACTAGCGGGAGGATACGAGCAGTACTTC.

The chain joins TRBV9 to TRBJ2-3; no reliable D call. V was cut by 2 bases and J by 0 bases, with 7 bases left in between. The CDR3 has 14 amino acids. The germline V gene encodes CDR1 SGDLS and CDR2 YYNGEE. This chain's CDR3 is CASSVQTSTDTQYF. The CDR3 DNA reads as TGTGCCAGCAGCGTCCAGACTAGCACAGATACGCAGTATTTT.

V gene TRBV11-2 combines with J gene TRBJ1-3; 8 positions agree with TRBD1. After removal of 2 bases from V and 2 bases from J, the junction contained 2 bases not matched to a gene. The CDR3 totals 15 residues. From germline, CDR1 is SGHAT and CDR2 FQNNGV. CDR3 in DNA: TGTGCCAGCAGCTTACAGGGGGCGACTGGAAACACCATATATTTT. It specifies CASSLQGATGNTIYF. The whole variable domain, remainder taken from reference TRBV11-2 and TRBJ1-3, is EAGVAQSPRYKIIEKRQSVAFWCNPISGHATLYWYQQILGQGPKLLIQFQNNGVVDDSQLPKDRFSAERLKGVDSTLKIQPAKLEDSAVYLCASSLQGATGNTIYFGEGSWLTVV.

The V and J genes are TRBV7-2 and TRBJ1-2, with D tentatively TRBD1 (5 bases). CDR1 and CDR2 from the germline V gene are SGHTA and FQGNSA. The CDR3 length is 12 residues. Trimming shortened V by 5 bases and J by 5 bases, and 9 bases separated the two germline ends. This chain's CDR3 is CASSQRQYGYTF. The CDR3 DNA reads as TGTGCCAGCAGCCAAAGACAGTATGGCTACACCTTC.

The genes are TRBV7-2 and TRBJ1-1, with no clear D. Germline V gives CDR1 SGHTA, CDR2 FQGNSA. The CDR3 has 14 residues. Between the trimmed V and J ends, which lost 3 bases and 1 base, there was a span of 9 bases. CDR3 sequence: CASSFRRENTEAFF. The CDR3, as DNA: TGTGCCAGCAGCTTTCGGAGGGAGAACACTGAAGCTTTCTTT.

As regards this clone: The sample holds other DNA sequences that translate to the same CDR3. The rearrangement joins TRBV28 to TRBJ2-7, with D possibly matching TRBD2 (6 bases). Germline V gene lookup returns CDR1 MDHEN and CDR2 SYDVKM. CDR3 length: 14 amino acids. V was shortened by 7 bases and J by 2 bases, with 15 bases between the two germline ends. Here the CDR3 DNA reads TGTGCCAGCAAGATGGGACTGTTCCCCTACGAGCAGTACTTC. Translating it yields CASKMGLFPYEQYF.

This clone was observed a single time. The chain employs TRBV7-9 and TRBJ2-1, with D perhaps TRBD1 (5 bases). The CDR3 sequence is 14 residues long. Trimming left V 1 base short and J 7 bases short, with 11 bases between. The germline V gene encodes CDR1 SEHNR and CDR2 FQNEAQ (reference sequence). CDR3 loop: CASSLETVRNEQFF. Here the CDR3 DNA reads TGTGCCAGCAGCTTAGAGACAGTTCGAAATGAGCAGTTCTTC.

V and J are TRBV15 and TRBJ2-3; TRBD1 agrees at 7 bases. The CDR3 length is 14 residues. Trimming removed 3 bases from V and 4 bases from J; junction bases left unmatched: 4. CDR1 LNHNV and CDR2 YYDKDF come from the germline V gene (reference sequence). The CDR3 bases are TGTGCCACCAGCAGTAGACAGGGACCAGATACGCAGTATTTT. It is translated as CATSSRQGPDTQYF.

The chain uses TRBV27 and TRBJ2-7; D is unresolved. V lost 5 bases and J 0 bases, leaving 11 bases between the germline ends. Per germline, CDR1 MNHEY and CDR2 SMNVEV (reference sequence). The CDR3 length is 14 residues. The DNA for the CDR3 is TGTGCCAGCAGTCTAGGCCTGAGCTCCTACGAGCAGTACTTC. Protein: CASSLGLSSYEQYF.

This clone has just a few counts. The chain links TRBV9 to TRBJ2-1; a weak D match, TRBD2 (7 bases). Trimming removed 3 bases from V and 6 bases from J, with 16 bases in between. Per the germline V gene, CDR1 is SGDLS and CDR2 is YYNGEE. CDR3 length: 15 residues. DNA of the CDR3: TGTGCCAGCAGCGGGGGCTGGGGGGGGCGCAATGAGCAGTTCTTC. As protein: CASSGGWGGRNEQFF.

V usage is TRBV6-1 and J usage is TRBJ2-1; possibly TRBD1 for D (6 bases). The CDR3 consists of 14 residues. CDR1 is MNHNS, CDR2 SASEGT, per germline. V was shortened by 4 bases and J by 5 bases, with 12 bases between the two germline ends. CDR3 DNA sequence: TGTGCCAGCAGTGCTAGGGGGTCCAACAATGAGCAGTTCTTC. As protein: CASSARGSNNEQFF.

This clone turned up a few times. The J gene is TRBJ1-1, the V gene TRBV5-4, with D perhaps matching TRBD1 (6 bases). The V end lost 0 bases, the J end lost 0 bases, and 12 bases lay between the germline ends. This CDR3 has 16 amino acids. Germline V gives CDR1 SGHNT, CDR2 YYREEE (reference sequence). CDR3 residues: CASSLDWDKMNTEAFF. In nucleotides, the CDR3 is TGTGCCAGCAGCTTGGACTGGGACAAAATGAACACTGAAGCTTTCTTT.

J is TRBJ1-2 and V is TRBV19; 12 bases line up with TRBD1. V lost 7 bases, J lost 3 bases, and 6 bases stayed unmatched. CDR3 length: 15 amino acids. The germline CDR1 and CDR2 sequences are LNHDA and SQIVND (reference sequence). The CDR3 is CASIPGTGGYYGYTF. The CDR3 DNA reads TGTGCCAGTATCCCGGGGACAGGGGGCTACTATGGCTACACCTTC.

The CDR3 bases are TGTGCCAGCAGCGAGCAGGCAAATAAGGATAACTATGGCTACACCTTC. Its translation: CASSEQANKDNYGYTF. The chain employs TRBV7-9 and TRBJ1-2, with D unresolved. This CDR3 spans 16 amino acids. The V gene's germline CDR1 is SEHNR and CDR2 FQNEAQ (reference sequence). V lost 5 bases to trimming and J lost 1 base, with 17 bases between them.

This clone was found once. The CDR3 DNA follows: TGCAGCGTTGCAGGACAGGTTTCTACTGAAGCTTTCTTT. Translating it yields CSVAGQVSTEAFF. The rearrangement links TRBV29-1 to TRBJ1-1; TRBD1 aligns across 7 bases. The V gene's germline CDR1 is SQVTM and CDR2 ANQGSEA. This CDR3 region has 13 residues. V trimming: 4 bases; J trimming: 5 bases; junction bases outside the gene matches: 7. Drawing the rest from reference TRBV29-1 and TRBJ1-1, the complete variable domain is SAVISQKPSRDICQRGTSLTIQCQVDSQVTMMFWYRQQPGQSLTLIATANQGSEATYESGFVIDKFPISRPNLTFSTLTVSNMSPEDSSIYLCSVAGQVSTEAFFGQGTRLTVV.

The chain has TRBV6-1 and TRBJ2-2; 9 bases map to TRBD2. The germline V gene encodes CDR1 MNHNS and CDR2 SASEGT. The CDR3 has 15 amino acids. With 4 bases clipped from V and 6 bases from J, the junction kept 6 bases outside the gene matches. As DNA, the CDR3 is TGTGCCAGCAGTGGGCGGGGGGGCTATGCCGGGGAGCTGTTTTTT. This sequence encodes CASSGRGGYAGELFF.

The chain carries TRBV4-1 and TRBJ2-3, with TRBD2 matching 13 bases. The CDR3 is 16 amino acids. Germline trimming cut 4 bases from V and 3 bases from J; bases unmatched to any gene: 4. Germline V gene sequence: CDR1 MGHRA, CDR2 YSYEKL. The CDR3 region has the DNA TGCGCCAGCAGCCTGGGACTAGCGGGGAGGACAGATACGCAGTATTTT. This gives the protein CASSLGLAGRTDTQYF.

The CDR3 DNA is TGTGCCAGCAGCTTGGAGAGGGCGTGGGACGAGCAGTACTTC. This encodes CASSLERAWDEQYF. V and J are TRBV5-8 and TRBJ2-7, with D possibly being TRBD2 (5 bases). CDR3 length equals 14 residues. Germline CDR1 and CDR2: SGHTS and YDEGEE. V dropped 0 bases and J dropped 5 bases, with 12 bases sitting between them. The entire variable domain, with the rest obtained from reference TRBV5-8 and TRBJ2-7, is as follows: EAGVTQSPTHLIKTRGQQATLRCSPISGHTSVYWYQQALGLGLQFLLWYDEGEERNRGNFPPRFSGRQFPNYSSELNVNALELEDSALYLCASSLERAWDEQYFGPGTRLTVT.

In DNA, the CDR3 is TGTGCCAGCAGGGGACAGATGAACACTGAAGCTTTCTTT. It is translated as CASRGQMNTEAFF. The V call is TRBV2, the J call TRBJ1-1; 7 bases are shared with TRBD1. The junction had 1 base not matched to a gene; V was cut back by 6 bases and J by 0 bases. CDR3 length equals 13 residues. Per the germline V gene, CDR1 is SNHLY and CDR2 is FYNNEI.

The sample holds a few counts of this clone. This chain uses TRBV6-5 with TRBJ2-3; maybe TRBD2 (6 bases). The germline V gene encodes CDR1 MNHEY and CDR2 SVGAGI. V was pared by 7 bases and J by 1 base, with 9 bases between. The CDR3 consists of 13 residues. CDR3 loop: CASTRGGTDTQYF. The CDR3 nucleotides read TGTGCCAGCACCCGCGGGGGCACAGATACGCAGTATTTT.

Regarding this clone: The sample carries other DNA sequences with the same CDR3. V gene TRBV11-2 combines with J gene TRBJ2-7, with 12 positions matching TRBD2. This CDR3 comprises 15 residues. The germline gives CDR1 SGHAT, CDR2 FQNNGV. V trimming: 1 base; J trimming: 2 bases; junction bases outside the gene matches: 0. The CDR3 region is CASSLGTSGTYEQYF. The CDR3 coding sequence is TGTGCCAGCAGCTTAGGGACTAGCGGGACCTACGAGCAGTACTTC.

This chain's CDR3 is CAISATWGDTRAYEQYF. CDR3 bases: TGTGCCATCAGTGCCACCTGGGGGGATACAAGGGCCTACGAGCAGTACTTC. The chain is built from TRBV10-3 and TRBJ2-7, with a tentative D call TRBD2 (6 bases). V lost 4 bases to trimming and J lost 2 bases, with 21 bases between them. The CDR3 runs 17 residues. From germline, CDR1 is ENHRY and CDR2 SYGVKD.

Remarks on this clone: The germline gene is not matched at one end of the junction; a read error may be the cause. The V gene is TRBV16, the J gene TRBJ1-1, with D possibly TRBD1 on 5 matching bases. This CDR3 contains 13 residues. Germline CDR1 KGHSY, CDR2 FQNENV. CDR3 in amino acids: CASSGTLGTEAVF. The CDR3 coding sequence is TGTGCCAGCAGCGGGACCCTTGGGACTGAAGCTGTCTTT.

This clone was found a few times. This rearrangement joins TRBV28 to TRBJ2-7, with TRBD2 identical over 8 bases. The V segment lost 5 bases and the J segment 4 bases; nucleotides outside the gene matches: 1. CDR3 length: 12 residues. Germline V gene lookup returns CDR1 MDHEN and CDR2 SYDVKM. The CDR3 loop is CASSSGGYEQYF. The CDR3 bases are TGTGCCAGCAGTAGCGGGGGATACGAGCAGTACTTC.

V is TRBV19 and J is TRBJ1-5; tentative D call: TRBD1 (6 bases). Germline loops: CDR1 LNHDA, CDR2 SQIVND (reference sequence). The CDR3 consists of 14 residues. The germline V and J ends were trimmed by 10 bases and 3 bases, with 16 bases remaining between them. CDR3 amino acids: CAIGTTGFNQPQHF. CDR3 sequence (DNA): TGTGCCATCGGCACGACAGGCTTCAATCAGCCCCAGCATTTT.

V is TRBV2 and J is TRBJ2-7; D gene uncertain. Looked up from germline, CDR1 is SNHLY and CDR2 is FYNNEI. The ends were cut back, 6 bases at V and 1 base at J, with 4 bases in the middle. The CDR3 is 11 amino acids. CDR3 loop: CASRQSYEQYF. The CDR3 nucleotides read TGTGCCAGCAGACAGTCCTACGAGCAGTACTTC.